The 28 T cell receptor beta chains in this list originate from one sample, sequenced in a study of T cell repertoires in cytomegalovirus infection. TCRdb fed the reads into MiXCR, producing one record per CDR3 protein. This table has about 68,000 distinct CDR3 sequences, 22% appearing once. The antigens of these receptors remain unknown. What was sequenced was PBMCs, sequenced either directly or after in vitro stimulation (not recorded which). All receptors come from a human donor in good health (CMV status not recorded). Some clones in this sample may be carry-over from other donors' samples.

The rearrangement links TRBV11-2 to TRBJ2-3; 14 bases align to TRBD2. The CDR3 contains 19 residues. The V and J ends lost 5 bases and 0 bases, in that order; junction bases with no gene match: 10. Germline-derived CDR1 and CDR2 are SGHAT and FQNNGV. In nucleotides, the CDR3 is TGTGCCAGCAGCAGACTAGCGGGAGGGCTGATTACTAGCACAGATACGCAGTATTTT. Its protein product is CASSRLAGGLITSTDTQYF.

The CDR3 sequence is CASSLRLAGYEQYV. The CDR3 coding sequence is TGTGCCAGCAGCCTGAGACTAGCGGGATACGAGCAGTACGTC. This chain uses TRBV5-5 with TRBJ2-7, with TRBD2 matching 11 bases. CDR3 length: 14 amino acids. Germline CDR1 is SGHKS and CDR2 is YYEKEE (reference sequence). J was trimmed by 4 bases and V by 4 bases; bases with no gene match: 4.

This sequence joins TRBV14 and TRBJ1-6; possibly TRBD1 for D (5 bases). Trimming took 4 bases from V and 7 from J, leaving 8 bases between them. This CDR3 comprises 13 residues. Germline V gene data show CDR1 as SGHDN and CDR2 as FVKESK. CDR3 region: CASSPRTNSPLHF. DNA of the CDR3: TGTGCCAGCAGCCCGAGGACAAATTCACCCCTCCACTTT.

This clonotype has only a few counts. The rearrangement uses TRBV23-1 and TRBJ2-5; D may correspond to TRBD1 or TRBD2 (5 bases each). TRBV23-1 is marked as an open reading frame, function uncertain. V lost 8 bases to trimming and J lost 1 base, with 14 bases between them. The length of the CDR3 is 14 residues. CDR3 sequence: CASPRGDPQETQYF. CDR3 DNA: TGCGCCAGCCCCCGAGGGGATCCCCAAGAGACCCAGTACTTC.

CDR3 region: CASSPGSAGVAYNEQFF. In nucleotides, the CDR3 is TGTGCCAGCAGCCCTGGCTCAGCGGGAGTTGCGTACAATGAGCAGTTCTTC. The chain has TRBV7-9 and TRBJ2-1; 8 nucleotides align to TRBD2. The junction had 13 bases not matched to a gene; V was cut back by 5 bases and J by 4 bases. Germline CDR1 and CDR2: SEHNR and FQNEAQ (reference sequence). CDR3 length equals 17 residues.

This clonotype was counted between two and nine times. One end of the junction fails to match germline, which may point to a read error. The rearrangement links TRBV5-4 to TRBJ2-1; 10 nucleotides align to TRBD2. Germline V gene sequence: CDR1 SGHNT, CDR2 YYREEE (reference sequence). This CDR3 comprises 15 residues. CDR3 sequence: CASRLGRTSGNEQFF. For the CDR3, the DNA is TGTGCCAGCAGATTGGGCAGGACTAGCGGAAATGAGCAGTTCTTC.

This clonotype was seen only a few times. This chain joins TRBV7-2 and TRBJ2-1, with TRBD2 identical over 9 bases. This CDR3 contains 18 residues. Germline values: CDR1 SGHTA, CDR2 FQGNSA. V trimming: 2 bases; J trimming: 7 bases; junction bases outside the gene matches: 15. CDR3 loop: CASSLWGNSGREGNEQFF. The CDR3 DNA is TGTGCCAGCAGCTTATGGGGGAATAGCGGGAGAGAAGGGAATGAGCAGTTCTTC.

This clonotype was recorded at least ten times. The genes are TRBV12-3 or TRBV12-4 and TRBJ1-4, with TRBD1 matching over 9 bases. J lost 8 bases, V lost 6 bases, and 7 bases had no gene match. The CDR3 contains 14 residues. This CDR3 reads CASSQGQGMEKLFF. DNA for the CDR3: TGTGCCAGCAGCCAAGGACAGGGGATGGAAAAACTGTTTTTT.

As for this clonotype: This may arise from a read error, as a much more abundant clone is one base away. This chain uses TRBV7-2 with TRBJ2-1; tentative D call: TRBD1 (6 bases). Germline assignment: CDR1 SGHTA and CDR2 FQGNSA. The CDR3 totals 15 residues. The V end lost 6 bases, the J end lost 3 bases, and 15 bases lay between the germline ends. In DNA, the CDR3 is TGTGCCAGCAGTCGAAGGGGGAGTCTCTACAATGAGCAGTTCTTC. It translates to CASSRRGSLYNEQFF.

This clonotype was seen more than once but under ten times. The rearrangement uses TRBV6-2 or TRBV6-3 and TRBJ2-1; TRBD2 aligns across 8 bases. Germline loops: CDR1 MNHEY, CDR2 SVGEGT. The CDR3 loop spans 15 amino acids. V shed 6 bases, J shed 4 bases, and the junction held 8 bases outside the gene matches. The CDR3 DNA reads TGTGCCAGCAGCACCCCGGGACTAGATTACAATGAGCAGTTCTTC. Its protein product is CASSTPGLDYNEQFF.

In nucleotides, the CDR3 is TGTGCCAGCAGCTTGGATGGGACTCAGGGGGAGACCCAGTACTTC. The encoded protein is CASSLDGTQGETQYF. This sequence joins TRBV5-4 and TRBJ2-5; D is possibly TRBD1 or TRBD2 (6 bases each). The V end lost 0 bases, the J end lost 5 bases, and 14 bases lay between the germline ends. This CDR3 spans 15 amino acids. Per germline, CDR1 SGHNT and CDR2 YYREEE (reference sequence).

There are a few counts of this clonotype. The gene calls are TRBV6-2 or TRBV6-3 and TRBJ2-1; D gene uncertain. V lost 5 bases and J 2 bases, leaving 10 bases between the germline ends. CDR1 and CDR2 from the germline V gene are MNHEY and SVGEGT. The CDR3 has 14 amino acids. CDR3 loop: CASSKIGPYNEQFF. In DNA, the CDR3 is TGTGCCAGCAGTAAAATAGGGCCCTACAATGAGCAGTTCTTC.

The V and J genes are TRBV9 and TRBJ1-1; no clear D gene. The CDR3 has 13 amino acids. V was pared by 0 bases and J by 0 bases, with 3 bases between. Germline CDR1 is SGDLS and CDR2 is YYNGEE. CDR3 residues: CASSVAMNTEAFF. CDR3 in DNA: TGTGCCAGCAGCGTAGCTATGAACACTGAAGCTTTCTTT.

The table lists this clonotype with a few counts. The chain links TRBV20-1 to TRBJ2-1, with D tentatively TRBD2 (5 bases). Germline V CDR1 and CDR2: DFQATT, SNEGSKA (reference sequence). This CDR3 region has 15 residues. V lost 6 bases to trimming and J lost 0 bases, with 15 bases between them. In nucleotides, the CDR3 is TGCAGTGCCCCGGGGAGCGCGAGCTCCTACAATGAGCAGTTCTTC. Amino acids: CSAPGSASSYNEQFF.

The chain combines TRBV7-9 with TRBJ2-2; tentative D call: TRBD2 (6 bases). Trimming pared 4 bases from V and 6 bases from J, leaving 12 bases between. The CDR3 has 14 residues. The germline gives CDR1 SEHNR, CDR2 FQNEAQ (reference sequence). This chain's CDR3 is CASSSTSYAGELFF. The DNA for the CDR3 is TGTGCCAGCAGCTCTACTAGCTATGCCGGGGAGCTGTTTTTT.

In this sample, this clonotype turned up many times. The V gene is TRBV7-2, the J gene TRBJ2-7, with D possibly being TRBD1 (6 bases). Germline loops: CDR1 SGHTA, CDR2 FQGNSA. The V and J ends lost 0 bases and 3 bases respectively, with 9 bases between them. CDR3 length equals 14 residues. Here the CDR3 DNA reads TGTGCCAGCAGCTTAGCTCAGGGACACTACGAGCAGTACGTC. Translated: CASSLAQGHYEQYV.

In this sample, this clonotype turned up a few times. This chain connects TRBV7-9 to TRBJ2-6; 9 positions match TRBD1. With 5 bases clipped from V and 3 bases from J, the junction kept 8 bases outside the gene matches. The germline V gene encodes CDR1 SEHNR and CDR2 FQNEAQ (reference sequence). CDR3 size: 17 residues. The CDR3 loop is CASSAGTGTRGANVLTF. CDR3 sequence (DNA): TGTGCCAGCAGCGCCGGGACAGGGACGCGTGGGGCCAACGTCCTGACTTTC.

This clonotype was counted ten times or more. The chain uses TRBV2 and TRBJ1-3; D is uncertain. Germline V gene sequence: CDR1 SNHLY, CDR2 FYNNEI. V was pared by 7 bases and J by 4 bases, with 8 bases between. The CDR3 sequence is 12 residues long. The chain's CDR3 is CASTVQGNTIYF. The CDR3 coding sequence is TGTGCCAGCACTGTCCAGGGAAACACCATATATTTT.

This clonotype was observed a few times. The V gene is TRBV29-1, the J gene TRBJ2-2; maybe TRBD1 (5 bases). The CDR3 is 15 amino acids. Trimming pared 4 bases from V and 6 bases from J, leaving 18 bases between. Germline CDR1 and CDR2: SQVTM and ANQGSEA. CDR3 nucleotides: TGCAGCGTTGTGGATCAAGGCAGGGTAGCCGGGGAGCTGTTTTTT. Its translation is CSVVDQGRVAGELFF.

The sample holds a few counts of this clonotype. The chain carries TRBV5-4 and TRBJ2-3; TRBD1 aligns across 7 bases. The V and J ends lost 3 bases and 2 bases, in that order; junction bases with no gene match: 6. The CDR3 spans 15 residues. From germline, CDR1 is SGHNT and CDR2 YYREEE (reference sequence). The CDR3 coding sequence is TGTGCCAGCAGCTGGGACAGCCTGAACACAGATACGCAGTATTTT. This codes for CASSWDSLNTDTQYF.

The table lists this clonotype with a few counts. The chain combines TRBV20-1 with TRBJ2-3; possible D gene TRBD2, 5 bases. From germline, CDR1 is DFQATT and CDR2 SNEGSKA (reference sequence). This CDR3 spans 13 amino acids. Trimming removed 5 bases at V and 4 bases at J, with 13 bases between. The CDR3 is CSALGDSSDTQYF. CDR3 bases: TGCAGTGCTCTGGGAGACTCATCAGATACGCAGTATTTT.

This clonotype was observed a handful of times. The chain joins TRBV7-8 to TRBJ2-1; maybe TRBD2 (5 bases). This CDR3 region has 14 residues. Germline V gives CDR1 SGHVS, CDR2 FQNEAQ. Trimming pared 1 base from V and 5 bases from J, leaving 9 bases between. The CDR3 region is CASSLGGVNNEQFF. CDR3 sequence (DNA): TGTGCCAGCAGCTTAGGGGGAGTGAACAATGAGCAGTTCTTC.

This rearrangement joins TRBV6-2 or TRBV6-3 to TRBJ1-2, with TRBD1 matching over 9 bases. This CDR3 comprises 16 residues. Looked up from germline, CDR1 is MNHEY and CDR2 is SVGEGT. V lost 2 bases and J lost 2; bases outside the gene matches: 6. The DNA of the CDR3 is TGTGCCAGCAGTTACGGACAAGGACAGGGGAACTATGGCTACACCTTC. Its translation: CASSYGQGQGNYGYTF.

The V and J genes are TRBV7-2 and TRBJ1-2, with TRBD1 matching over 9 bases. The CDR3 sequence is 13 residues long. Trimming at V came to 5 bases and at J to 6 bases, leaving 4 bases not matched to a gene. From germline, CDR1 is SGHTA and CDR2 FQGNSA. The CDR3 DNA sequence: TGTGCCAGCAGCCTCAGGACAGGGGATGGCTACACCTTC. This gives the protein CASSLRTGDGYTF.

CDR3 sequence reads: CASRGHLEAFF. As DNA, the CDR3 is TGTGCCAGCAGGGGACACCTAGAAGCTTTCTTT. The J gene is TRBJ1-1, the V gene TRBV7-9; tentatively, D is TRBD1 (6 bases). CDR1 and CDR2 from the germline V gene are SEHNR and FQNEAQ (reference sequence). This CDR3 contains 11 residues. V was clipped by 6 bases and J by 8 bases, with 10 bases between them.

This clonotype was found a few times. The genes are TRBV25-1 and TRBJ1-4; 7 nucleotides align to TRBD1. Trimming at V came to 2 bases and at J to 4 bases, leaving 4 bases not matched to a gene. The CDR3 covers 15 residues. Germline CDR1 MGHDK, CDR2 SYGVNS. The CDR3, as DNA: TGTGCCAGCAGTGAACTGGGGACAGTTAATGAAAAACTGTTTTTT. Its protein is CASSELGTVNEKLFF.

This clonotype was counted only a few times. A read error may account for a junction end that differs from germline. The V call is TRBV19, the J call TRBJ2-1; no clear D. The length of the CDR3 is 13 residues. Germline CDR1 is LNHDA and CDR2 is SQIVND (reference sequence). Here the CDR3 reads CASSIARFDEQFF. The CDR3 DNA reads TGTGCCAGTAGCATAGCCCGTTTTGATGAGCAGTTCTTC. The complete variable domain, with remaining parts taken from reference TRBV19 and TRBJ2-1, reads DGGITQSPKYLFRKEGQNVTLSCEQNLNHDAMYWYRQDPGQGLRLIYYSQIVNDFQKGDIAEGYSVSREKKESFPLTVTSAQKNPTAFYLCASSIARFDEQFFGPGTRLTVL.

The J gene is TRBJ2-1, the V gene TRBV4-3; TRBD1 might be the D (5 bases). This CDR3 contains 14 residues. Trimming cost V 0 bases and J 6 bases, with 9 bases left between them. Per the germline V gene, CDR1 is LGHNA and CDR2 is YSLEER. The CDR3 DNA is TGCGCCAGCAGCCAAGAACGACAGTCCAATGAGCAGTTCTTC. Protein: CASSQERQSNEQFF.